The rows below give T cell receptor beta chains drawn from one sample of a study of Ad26.COV2.S vaccination and SARS-CoV-2 variants. Profiled with immunoSEQ multiplex PCR; TCRdb holds only in-frame clones, not every one. The sample comprises some 480,000 clones, 70% to 90% of which are singletons, and over 10% rests with the top ten. The source was peripheral blood, collected in a trial of Ad26.COV2.S vaccine versus placebo. Receptor source: a person aged 18-60 years who received the Ad26.COV2.S COVID-19 vaccine or a placebo. CDR3s include the opening cysteine and the closing phenylalanine or tryptophan. D genes are given only for firm matches. Clone size, where shown, is once, few, many, or a class for clones that have expanded.

CDR3 DNA: TGTGCCAGCAGCTTAGGGACAGTAACCCAAGAGACCCAGTACTTC
CDR3 protein: CASSLGTVTQETQYF
D gene: -
V gene: TRBV11-2
clone size: -
J gene: TRBJ2-5

CDR3 DNA: TGTGCCAGCAGCATCCGCCCGTGGGAGAACACTGAAGCTTTCTTT
CDR3 protein: CASSIRPWENTEAFF
D gene: -
V gene: TRBV5-5
clone size: -
J gene: TRBJ1-1

CDR3 DNA: TGTGCCAGCAGATTCACAGGGCCCTCCTACGAGCAGTACTTC
CDR3 protein: CASRFTGPSYEQYF
D gene: -
V gene: TRBV2
clone size: -
J gene: TRBJ2-7

CDR3 DNA: TGTGCCAGCAGTCCCGTACACGGGGAGCTGTTTTTT
CDR3 protein: CASSPVHGELFF
D gene: -
V gene: TRBV6-2/TRBV6-3
clone size: -
J gene: TRBJ2-2

CDR3 DNA: TGTGCCAGCAGCTTGGAGGGGGCGAACACCGGGGAGCTGTTTTTT
CDR3 protein: CASSLEGANTGELFF
D gene: -
V gene: TRBV7-9
clone size: -
J gene: TRBJ2-2

CDR3 DNA: TGTGCCAGCAGTGTAATGAGGGGGGGGGACACAGATACGCAGTATTTT
CDR3 protein: CASSVMRGGDTDTQYF
D gene: -
V gene: TRBV27
clone size: -
J gene: TRBJ2-3

CDR3 DNA: TGTGCCAGCAGCCCAGGAAGGGGGATGCACAATGAGCAGTTCTTC
CDR3 protein: CASSPGRGMHNEQFF
D gene: -
V gene: TRBV4-2
clone size: -
J gene: TRBJ2-1

CDR3 DNA: TGTGCCAGCAGTGAACCGATGGGACAGGGGAATTCACCCCTCCACTTT
CDR3 protein: CASSEPMGQGNSPLHF
D gene: TRBD1
V gene: TRBV6-1
clone size: -
J gene: TRBJ1-6

CDR3 DNA: TGTGCCAGTATGGAGGGGGCGCGTTACAACGGGGAGCTGTTTTTT
CDR3 protein: CASMEGARYNGELFF
D gene: -
V gene: TRBV19
clone size: -
J gene: TRBJ2-2

CDR3 DNA: TGTGCCAGCTCCGTATACGGGGACACCGGGGAGCTGTTTTTT
CDR3 protein: CASSVYGDTGELFF
D gene: -
V gene: TRBV18
clone size: -
J gene: TRBJ2-2

CDR3 DNA: TGCAGTGCTAGTCAAAGAACAGAGGGGGATAAGCAGTACTTC
CDR3 protein: CSASQRTEGDKQYF
D gene: -
V gene: TRBV20-1
clone size: -
J gene: TRBJ2-7

CDR3 DNA: TGTGCCACCAGTGATACCGACAGGGAGCAGTTCTTC
CDR3 protein: CATSDTDREQFF
D gene: -
V gene: TRBV24-1
clone size: -
J gene: TRBJ2-1

CDR3 DNA: TGTGCCTGGAGTGCAACAGGGGTGGCTTTCTTT
CDR3 protein: CAWSATGVAFF
D gene: TRBD1
V gene: TRBV30
clone size: few
J gene: TRBJ1-1

CDR3 DNA: TGTGCCAGCAGCTACCCCCGACAGGGCTGGAGTGGCTACACCTTC
CDR3 protein: CASSYPRQGWSGYTF
D gene: TRBD1
V gene: TRBV28
clone size: once
J gene: TRBJ1-2

CDR3 DNA: TGTGCCAGCAGTGACAGCACTAGCAATCAGCCCCAGCATTTT
CDR3 protein: CASSDSTSNQPQHF
D gene: -
V gene: TRBV6-1
clone size: -
J gene: TRBJ1-5

CDR3 DNA: TGTGCCAGCAGCTTTCTCTGGACAGGGTCGCGCACCGGGGAGCTGTTTTTT
CDR3 protein: CASSFLWTGSRTGELFF
D gene: TRBD1
V gene: TRBV7-2
clone size: once
J gene: TRBJ2-2

CDR3 DNA: TGTGCCAGCAGTTTTGGTGACAGGGGAAATCAGCATTTT
CDR3 protein: CASSFGDRGNQHF
D gene: TRBD1
V gene: TRBV28
clone size: -
J gene: TRBJ1-5

CDR3 DNA: TGTGCCACCAGTGATTCGGCCTACCCACTTCCCAATGAGCAGTTCTTC
CDR3 protein: CATSDSAYPLPNEQFF
D gene: -
V gene: TRBV24-1
clone size: -
J gene: TRBJ2-1

CDR3 DNA: TGCGCCAGCAGCCAAGATACTAGCGGGAAGTTTGGTGAGCAGTTCTTC
CDR3 protein: CASSQDTSGKFGEQFF
D gene: TRBD2
V gene: TRBV4-3
clone size: few
J gene: TRBJ2-1

CDR3 DNA: TGTGCCAGCAGTTGGGGGGGCGGGGAGCTGTTTTTT
CDR3 protein: CASSWGGGELFF
D gene: TRBD2
V gene: TRBV6-5
clone size: -
J gene: TRBJ2-2

CDR3 DNA: TGCGCCAGCAGCTTGGGGACAGGGGGCGAGCAGTACTTC
CDR3 protein: CASSLGTGGEQYF
D gene: TRBD1
V gene: TRBV5-1
clone size: few
J gene: TRBJ2-7

CDR3 DNA: TGTGCCAGCAGTTACTCGGGGGGGAACACTGAAGCTTTCTTT
CDR3 protein: CASSYSGGNTEAFF
D gene: -
V gene: TRBV6-5
clone size: -
J gene: TRBJ1-1

CDR3 DNA: TGCGCCAGCAGCCAAGATCGGGACAGGGCCAACTATGGCTACACCTTC
CDR3 protein: CASSQDRDRANYGYTF
D gene: TRBD1
V gene: TRBV4-1
clone size: once
J gene: TRBJ1-2

CDR3 DNA: TGTGCCAGCAGTTTATTCATGTCGGGGACAGGGCTCACTGAGCAGTTCTTC
CDR3 protein: CASSLFMSGTGLTEQFF
D gene: TRBD1
V gene: TRBV27
clone size: -
J gene: TRBJ2-1

CDR3 DNA: TGTGCCAGCGGGGGATTGTCCTACGAGCAGTACTTC
CDR3 protein: CASGGLSYEQYF
D gene: -
V gene: TRBV7-2
clone size: -
J gene: TRBJ2-7

CDR3 DNA: TGTGCCAGTAGTGCCCTAGCGGGAGTTTCGATAGATACGCAGTATTTT
CDR3 protein: CASSALAGVSIDTQYF
D gene: TRBD2
V gene: TRBV19
clone size: -
J gene: TRBJ2-3

CDR3 DNA: TGTGCCAGCAGCTTAGTTGGCCGGGACAGCAATGTATACTCTGGAAACACCATATATTTT
CDR3 protein: CASSLVGRDSNVYSGNTIYF
D gene: TRBD1
V gene: TRBV7-4
clone size: -
J gene: TRBJ1-3

CDR3 DNA: TGTGCCAGCAGCGTTGGGGACGGGAACACTGAAGCTTTCTTT
CDR3 protein: CASSVGDGNTEAFF
D gene: -
V gene: TRBV9
clone size: -
J gene: TRBJ1-1

CDR3 DNA: TGTGCCAGTAGTATATCGGCCGTGAACACTGAAGCTTTCTTT
CDR3 protein: CASSISAVNTEAFF
D gene: -
V gene: TRBV19
clone size: -
J gene: TRBJ1-1

CDR3 DNA: TGTGCCACCAGTGAACCGCGGACCCTGGGGGCAGATGAGCAGTTCTTC
CDR3 protein: CATSEPRTLGADEQFF
D gene: -
V gene: TRBV24-1
clone size: -
J gene: TRBJ2-1

CDR3 DNA: TGTGCCAGCAGTCCCCCAGGGTCGAGTGGCTACACCTTC
CDR3 protein: CASSPPGSSGYTF
D gene: -
V gene: TRBV28
clone size: -
J gene: TRBJ1-2

CDR3 DNA: TGTGCCAGCAGCAAGAGGAGGGAGCACTCCTACAATGAGCAGTTCTTC
CDR3 protein: CASSKRREHSYNEQFF
D gene: -
V gene: TRBV9
clone size: -
J gene: TRBJ2-1

CDR3 DNA: TGCGCCAGCAGCCAAGTGAACCTGAACACCGGGGAGCTGTTTTTT
CDR3 protein: CASSQVNLNTGELFF
D gene: -
V gene: TRBV4-3
clone size: once
J gene: TRBJ2-2

CDR3 DNA: TGCGCCAGCAGCTTGGAGAAGGGAGGGTGGCATGGCTACACCTTC
CDR3 protein: CASSLEKGGWHGYTF
D gene: -
V gene: TRBV5-1
clone size: -
J gene: TRBJ1-2

CDR3 DNA: TGTGCCAGCAGCTTAAATAGGGTGACGACGGGAACTGAAGCTTTCTTT
CDR3 protein: CASSLNRVTTGTEAFF
D gene: -
V gene: TRBV7-3
clone size: -
J gene: TRBJ1-1

CDR3 DNA: TGTGCCAGCAGCCATCGGGGCGCCGGGGGTTCACCCCTCCACTTT
CDR3 protein: CASSHRGAGGSPLHF
D gene: -
V gene: TRBV14
clone size: -
J gene: TRBJ1-6

CDR3 DNA: TGTGCCAGCAGCAGCCCAGGGGTGGCCGGCGAGCAGTACTTC
CDR3 protein: CASSSPGVAGEQYF
D gene: -
V gene: TRBV6-2/TRBV6-3
clone size: -
J gene: TRBJ2-7

CDR3 DNA: TGTGCCAGCAGCTTTGACCCCTTCGGGGGAAACACCATATATTTT
CDR3 protein: CASSFDPFGGNTIYF
D gene: -
V gene: TRBV7-6
clone size: -
J gene: TRBJ1-3

CDR3 DNA: TGTGCCAGCAGCGAACAGGGGTGGCGTGAAAAACTGTTTTTT
CDR3 protein: CASSEQGWREKLFF
D gene: TRBD1
V gene: TRBV28
clone size: -
J gene: TRBJ1-4

CDR3 DNA: TGCGCCAGCAGCTTGGTTTCTAGCGGGAGGGCCGGGAATGAGCAGTTCTTC
CDR3 protein: CASSLVSSGRAGNEQFF
D gene: TRBD2
V gene: TRBV5-1
clone size: -
J gene: TRBJ2-1

CDR3 DNA: TGTGCCAGCAGTTTCAGGGGGCGTATTTATGGCTACACCTTC
CDR3 protein: CASSFRGRIYGYTF
D gene: TRBD1
V gene: TRBV6-2/TRBV6-3
clone size: -
J gene: TRBJ1-2